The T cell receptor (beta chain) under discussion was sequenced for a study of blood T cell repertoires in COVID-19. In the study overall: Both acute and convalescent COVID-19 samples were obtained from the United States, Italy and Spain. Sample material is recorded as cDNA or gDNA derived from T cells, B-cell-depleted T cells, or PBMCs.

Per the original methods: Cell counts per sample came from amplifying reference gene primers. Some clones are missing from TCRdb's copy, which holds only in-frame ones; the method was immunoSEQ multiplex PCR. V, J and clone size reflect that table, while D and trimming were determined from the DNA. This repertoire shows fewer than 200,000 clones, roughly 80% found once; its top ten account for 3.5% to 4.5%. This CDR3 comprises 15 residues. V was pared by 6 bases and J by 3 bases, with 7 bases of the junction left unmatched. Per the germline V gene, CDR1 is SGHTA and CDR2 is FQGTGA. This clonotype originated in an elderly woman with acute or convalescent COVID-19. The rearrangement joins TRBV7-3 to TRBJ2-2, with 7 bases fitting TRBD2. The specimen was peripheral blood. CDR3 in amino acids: CASRGGGGDTGELFF. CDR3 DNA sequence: TGTGCCAGCAGAGGCGGGGGAGGTGACACCGGGGAGCTGTTTTTT.